This TCR beta chain was found in a study of identifying expanded T cells in peripheral blood. Whole-study results and caveats: Variance in clone template counts between roughly 2-week samples significantly increased with total template count across all healthy donors. Differentially abundant clones: around 1.2 between replicates, about 15 at around 14 days, around 19 at four.

About this clone: The antigen remains unidentified.

The CDR3 totals 14 residues. The V gene's germline CDR1 is MNHNS and CDR2 SASEGT. Trimming cost V 11 bases and J 3 bases; bases outside gene matches: 13. Clones were read by immunoSEQ multiplex PCR, and TCRdb kept only the in-frame ones, dropping some. This table holds about 91,000 clones, 88% found once. The rearrangement joins TRBV6-1 to TRBJ2-7, with TRBD1 matching over 7 bases. The sample taken for sequencing was blood. This TCR was recovered from a person aged 18 to 75 in good health. The CDR3 DNA sequence: TGTGCCTGCACCCCCGGGGCAGGGGGCTACGAGCAGTACTTC. Encoded protein: CACTPGAGGYEQYF.